These 3 T cell receptor beta chains were all obtained from the same sample, sequenced in a study of T cells in women clearing cervical HPV infection. Repertoires were generated with immunoSEQ multiplex PCR, while TCRdb's copy carries only in-frame clones and drops some. The data show about 40,000 clones, and the top ten clones hold around 7%. Sequencing was performed on blood buffy coat. Receptors originate from a woman aged 18 to 75 with a cervical HPV16 infection that either progressed to CIN3+ or cleared (not recorded which).

In the case of this clone: From the germline J gene comes the end of the CDR3, since the read stops 3 residues before it. The chain couples TRBV5-8 to TRBJ2-7, with D unresolved. The V gene's germline CDR1 is SGHTS and CDR2 YDEGEE. This CDR3 comprises 15 residues. V dropped 0 bases and J dropped 5 bases, with 15 bases sitting between them. The part of the CDR3 DNA that was read is TGTGCCAGCAGCTTGGGGCCTGGCAAGGTCAACGAG. This translates into CASSLGPGKVNE. The whole CDR3 is CASSLGPGKVNEQYF.

Concerning this clone itself: The read ends 3 residues before the CDR3 terminus; that terminus is restored from the germline J gene. The gene calls are TRBV20-1 and TRBJ2-2; no clear D gene. This CDR3 spans 15 amino acids. Germline V gene sequence: CDR1 DFQATT, CDR2 SNEGSKA (reference sequence). The CDR3 sequence is CSATVPGRSNEKLFF. CDR3 DNA (partial): TGCAGTGCCACCGTTCCCGGCAGGTCTAATGAAAAG.

A remark on this clone: The read terminates 3 residues ahead of where the CDR3 ends, so the germline J gene completes it. This chain uses TRBV13 with TRBJ2-4; 8 bases line up with TRBD1. CDR1 is PRHDT, CDR2 FYEKMQ, per germline (reference sequence). CDR3 length equals 14 residues. The CDR3 spells CASSLGGQVYGQYF. Partial CDR3 DNA: TGTGCCAGCAGCTTAGGGGGACAGGTGTATGGT.